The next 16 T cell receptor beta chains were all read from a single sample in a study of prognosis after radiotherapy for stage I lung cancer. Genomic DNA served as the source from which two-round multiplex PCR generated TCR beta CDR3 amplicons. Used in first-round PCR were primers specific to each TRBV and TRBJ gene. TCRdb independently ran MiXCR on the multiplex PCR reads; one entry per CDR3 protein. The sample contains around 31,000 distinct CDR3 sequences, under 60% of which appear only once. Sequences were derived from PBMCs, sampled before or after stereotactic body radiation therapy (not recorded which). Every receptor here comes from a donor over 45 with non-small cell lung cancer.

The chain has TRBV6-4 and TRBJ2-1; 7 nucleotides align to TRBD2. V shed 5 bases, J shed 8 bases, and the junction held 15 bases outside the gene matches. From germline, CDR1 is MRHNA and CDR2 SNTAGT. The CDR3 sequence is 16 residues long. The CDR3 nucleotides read TGTGCCAGCAGTCCCTCTGTGAGCGGGACCAACGATGAGCAGTTCTTC. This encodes CASSPSVSGTNDEQFF.

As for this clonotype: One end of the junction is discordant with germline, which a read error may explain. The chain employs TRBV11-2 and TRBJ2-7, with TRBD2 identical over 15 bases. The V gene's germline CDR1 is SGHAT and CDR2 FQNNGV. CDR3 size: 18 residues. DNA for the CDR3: TGTGCCAGCAGCTTAGATAGGACTAGCGGGAGGGCCTCCCACGAGCAGTACTTC. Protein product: CASSLDRTSGRASHEQYF.

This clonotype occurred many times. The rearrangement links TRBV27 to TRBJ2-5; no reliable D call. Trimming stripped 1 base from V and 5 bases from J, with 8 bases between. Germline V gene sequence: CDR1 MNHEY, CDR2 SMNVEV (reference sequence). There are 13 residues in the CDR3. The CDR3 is CASSLYSGETQYF. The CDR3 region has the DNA TGTGCCAGCAGTTTATACAGTGGCGAGACCCAGTACTTC.

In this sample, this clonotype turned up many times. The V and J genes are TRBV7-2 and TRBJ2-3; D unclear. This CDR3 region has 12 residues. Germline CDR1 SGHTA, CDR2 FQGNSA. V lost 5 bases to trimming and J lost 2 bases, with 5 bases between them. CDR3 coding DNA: TGTGCCAGCAGCCTCTACACAGATACGCAGTATTTT. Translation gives CASSLYTDTQYF.

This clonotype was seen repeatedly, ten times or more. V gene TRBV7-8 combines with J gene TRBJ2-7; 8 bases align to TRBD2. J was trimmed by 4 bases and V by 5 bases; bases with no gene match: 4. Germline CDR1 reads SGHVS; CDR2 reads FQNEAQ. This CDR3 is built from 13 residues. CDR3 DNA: TGTGCCAGCAGCCGGGAGCGGGAGTACGAGCAGTACTTC. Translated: CASSREREYEQYF.

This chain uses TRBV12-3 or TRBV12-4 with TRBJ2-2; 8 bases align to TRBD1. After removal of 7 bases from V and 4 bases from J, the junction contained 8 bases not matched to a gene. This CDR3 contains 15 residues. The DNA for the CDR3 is TGTGCCAGCAAGGGCGCAACAGGGGGCACCGGGGAGCTGTTTTTT. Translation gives CASKGATGGTGELFF.

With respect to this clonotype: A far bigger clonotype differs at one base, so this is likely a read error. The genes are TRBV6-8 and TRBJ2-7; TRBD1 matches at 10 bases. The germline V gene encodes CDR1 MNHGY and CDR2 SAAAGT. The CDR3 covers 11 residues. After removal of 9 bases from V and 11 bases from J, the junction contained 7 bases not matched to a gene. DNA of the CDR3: TGTGCCAGAAGTCAGGGACAGGGGAAGTACTTC. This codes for CARSQGQGKYF.

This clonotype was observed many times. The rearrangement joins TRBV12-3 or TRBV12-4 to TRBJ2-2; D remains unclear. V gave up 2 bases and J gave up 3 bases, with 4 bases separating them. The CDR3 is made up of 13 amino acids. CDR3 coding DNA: TGTGCCAGCAGTTTACGGGACACCGGGGAGCTGTTTTTT. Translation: CASSLRDTGELFF.

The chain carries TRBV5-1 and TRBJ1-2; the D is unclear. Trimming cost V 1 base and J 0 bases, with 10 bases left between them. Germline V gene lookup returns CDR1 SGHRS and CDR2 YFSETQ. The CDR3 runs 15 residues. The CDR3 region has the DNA TGCGCCAGCAGCTTGTATGGGGATCCTAACTATGGCTACACCTTC. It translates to CASSLYGDPNYGYTF.

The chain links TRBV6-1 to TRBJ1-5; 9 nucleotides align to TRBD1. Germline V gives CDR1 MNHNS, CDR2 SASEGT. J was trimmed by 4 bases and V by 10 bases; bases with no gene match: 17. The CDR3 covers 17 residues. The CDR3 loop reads CATKVVGTGTGNQPQHF. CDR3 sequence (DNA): TGTGCCACCAAGGTCGTCGGGACCGGGACAGGGAATCAGCCCCAGCATTTT.

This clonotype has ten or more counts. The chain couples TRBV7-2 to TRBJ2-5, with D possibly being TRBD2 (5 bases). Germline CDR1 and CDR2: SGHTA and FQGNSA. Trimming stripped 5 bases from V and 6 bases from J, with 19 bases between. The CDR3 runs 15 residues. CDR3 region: CASSPNSGGSQTQYF. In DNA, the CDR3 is TGTGCCAGCAGCCCCAACAGCGGAGGTTCTCAGACCCAGTACTTC.

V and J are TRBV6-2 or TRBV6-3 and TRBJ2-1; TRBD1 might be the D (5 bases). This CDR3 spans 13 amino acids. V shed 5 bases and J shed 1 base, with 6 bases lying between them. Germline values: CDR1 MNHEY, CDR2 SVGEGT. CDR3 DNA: TGTGCCAGCAGTGACAGATCCTACAATGAGCAGTTCTTC. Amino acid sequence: CASSDRSYNEQFF.

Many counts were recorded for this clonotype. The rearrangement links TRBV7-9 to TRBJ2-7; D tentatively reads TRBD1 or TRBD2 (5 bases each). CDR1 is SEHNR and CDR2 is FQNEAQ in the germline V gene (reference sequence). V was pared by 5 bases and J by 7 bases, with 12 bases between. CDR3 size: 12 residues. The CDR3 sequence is CASSAGTREQYF. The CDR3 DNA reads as TGTGCCAGCAGCGCCGGGACGAGGGAGCAGTACTTC.

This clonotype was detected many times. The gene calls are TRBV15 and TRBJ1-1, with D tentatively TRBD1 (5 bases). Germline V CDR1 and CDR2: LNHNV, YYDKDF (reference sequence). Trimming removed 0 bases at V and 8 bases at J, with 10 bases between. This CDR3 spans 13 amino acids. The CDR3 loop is CATSRDRRGEAFF. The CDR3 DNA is TGTGCCACCAGCAGAGATCGAAGGGGAGAAGCTTTCTTT.

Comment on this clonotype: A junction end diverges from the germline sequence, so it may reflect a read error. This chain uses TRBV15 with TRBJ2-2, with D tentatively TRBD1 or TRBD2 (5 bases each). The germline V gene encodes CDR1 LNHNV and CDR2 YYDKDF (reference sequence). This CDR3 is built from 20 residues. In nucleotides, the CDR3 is TGTGCCACCATCAGAGTGATTTTAACATATGGGGGTCGGAGCGCCGGGGAGCTGTTTTTT. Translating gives CATIRVILTYGGRSAGELFF.

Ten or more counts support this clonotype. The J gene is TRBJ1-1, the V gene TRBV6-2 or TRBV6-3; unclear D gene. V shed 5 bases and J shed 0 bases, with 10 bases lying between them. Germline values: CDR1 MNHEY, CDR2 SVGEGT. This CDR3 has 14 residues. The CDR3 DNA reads TGTGCCAGCAGTCGACGCGCCATGAACACTGAAGCTTTCTTT. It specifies CASSRRAMNTEAFF.